The clone carrying this T cell receptor (beta chain) was counted once. These data belong to a study of T cell changes during pregnancy in multiple sclerosis. CDR3 length: 14 amino acids. Germline V lookup: CDR1 MNHEY, CDR2 SMNVEV (reference sequence). V gave up 7 bases and J gave up 4 bases; unmatched junction bases: 8. This table comes from immunoSEQ multiplex PCR, and its TCRdb copy is limited to in-frame clones, with some not included. The sample shows roughly 100,000 clones, just under 95% of them seen only once. The material sequenced was peripheral blood, taken after pregnancy. The chain employs TRBV27 and TRBJ1-1; the match to TRBD1 covers 8 bases. This sequence originates from a female donor with multiple sclerosis, enrolled in a pregnancy study. This chain's CDR3 is CASKFQTGGTEAFF. In DNA form, the CDR3 reads TGTGCCAGCAAATTCCAAACAGGGGGCACTGAAGCTTTCTTT.